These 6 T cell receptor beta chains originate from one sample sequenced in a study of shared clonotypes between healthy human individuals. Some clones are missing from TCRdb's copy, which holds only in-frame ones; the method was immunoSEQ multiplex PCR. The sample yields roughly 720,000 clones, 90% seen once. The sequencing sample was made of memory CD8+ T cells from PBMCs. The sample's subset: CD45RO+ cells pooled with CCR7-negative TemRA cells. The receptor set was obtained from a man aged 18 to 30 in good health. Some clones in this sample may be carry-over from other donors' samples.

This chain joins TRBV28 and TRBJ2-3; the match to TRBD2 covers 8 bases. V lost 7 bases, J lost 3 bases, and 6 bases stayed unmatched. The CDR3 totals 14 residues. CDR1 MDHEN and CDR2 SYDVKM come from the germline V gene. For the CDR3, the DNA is TGTGCCAGCACTTTGGGACTAGATACAGATACGCAGTATTTT. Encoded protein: CASTLGLDTDTQYF. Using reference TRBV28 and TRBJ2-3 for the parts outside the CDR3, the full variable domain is DVKVTQSSRYLVKRTGEKVFLECVQDMDHENMFWYRQDPGLGLRLIYFSYDVKMKEKGDIPEGYSVSREKKERFSLILESASTNQTSMYLCASTLGLDTDTQYFGPGTRLTVL.

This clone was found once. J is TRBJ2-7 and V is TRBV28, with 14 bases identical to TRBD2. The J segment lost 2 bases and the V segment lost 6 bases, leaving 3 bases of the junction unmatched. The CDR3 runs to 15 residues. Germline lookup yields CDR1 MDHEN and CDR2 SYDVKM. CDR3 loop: CASSQGLAGAYEQYF. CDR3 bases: TGTGCCAGCAGCCAGGGACTAGCGGGAGCCTACGAGCAGTACTTC.

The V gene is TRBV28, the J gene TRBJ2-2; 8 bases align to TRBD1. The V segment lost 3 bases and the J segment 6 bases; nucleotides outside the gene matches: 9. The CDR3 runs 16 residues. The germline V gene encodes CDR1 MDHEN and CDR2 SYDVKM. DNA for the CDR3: TGTGCCAGCAGTTTGGACAGGGAAACGGCTCCCGGGGAGCTGTTTTTT. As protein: CASSLDRETAPGELFF.

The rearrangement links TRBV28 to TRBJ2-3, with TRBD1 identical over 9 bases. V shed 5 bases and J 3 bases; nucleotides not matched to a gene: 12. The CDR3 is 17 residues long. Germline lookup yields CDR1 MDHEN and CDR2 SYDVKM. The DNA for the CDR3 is TGTGCCAGCAGTCTCGATCCACAGGGGGCTTGGACAGATACGCAGTATTTT. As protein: CASSLDPQGAWTDTQYF.

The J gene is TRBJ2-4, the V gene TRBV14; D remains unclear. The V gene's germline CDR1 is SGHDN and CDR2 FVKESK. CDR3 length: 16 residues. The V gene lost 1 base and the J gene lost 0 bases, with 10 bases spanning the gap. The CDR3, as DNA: TGTGCCAGCAGCCAAGCGGGCCTGGGAGCCAAAAACATTCAGTACTTC. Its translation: CASSQAGLGAKNIQYF.

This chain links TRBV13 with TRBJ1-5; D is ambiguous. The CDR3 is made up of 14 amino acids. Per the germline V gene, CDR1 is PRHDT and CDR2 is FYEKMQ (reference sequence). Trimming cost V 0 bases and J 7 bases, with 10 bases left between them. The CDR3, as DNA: TGTGCCAGCAGCTTAGGCCCCGGTGTCCAGCCCCAGCATTTT. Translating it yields CASSLGPGVQPQHF. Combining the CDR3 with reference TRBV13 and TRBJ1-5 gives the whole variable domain AAGVIQSPRHLIKEKRETATLKCYPIPRHDTVYWYQQGPGQDPQFLISFYEKMQSDKGSIPDRFSAQQFSDYHSELNMSSLELGDSALYFCASSLGPGVQPQHFGDGTRLSIL.